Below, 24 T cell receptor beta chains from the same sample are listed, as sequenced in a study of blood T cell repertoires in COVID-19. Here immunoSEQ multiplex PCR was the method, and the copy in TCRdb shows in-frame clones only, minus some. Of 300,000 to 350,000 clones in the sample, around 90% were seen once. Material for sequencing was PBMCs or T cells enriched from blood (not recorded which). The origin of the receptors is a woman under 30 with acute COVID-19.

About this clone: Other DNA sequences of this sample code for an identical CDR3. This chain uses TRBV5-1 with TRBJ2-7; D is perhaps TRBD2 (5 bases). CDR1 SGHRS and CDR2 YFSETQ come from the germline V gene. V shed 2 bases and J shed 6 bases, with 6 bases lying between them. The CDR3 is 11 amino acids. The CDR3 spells CASSLEGEQYF. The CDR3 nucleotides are TGCGCCAGCAGCTTAGAGGGCGAGCAGTACTTC.

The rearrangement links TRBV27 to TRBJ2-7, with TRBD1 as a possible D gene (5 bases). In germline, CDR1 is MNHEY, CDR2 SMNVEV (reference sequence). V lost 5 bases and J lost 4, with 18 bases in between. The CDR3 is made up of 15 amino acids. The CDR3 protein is CASSAQLGHGYEQYF. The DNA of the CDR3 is TGTGCCAGCAGTGCCCAACTGGGGCATGGGTACGAGCAGTACTTC.

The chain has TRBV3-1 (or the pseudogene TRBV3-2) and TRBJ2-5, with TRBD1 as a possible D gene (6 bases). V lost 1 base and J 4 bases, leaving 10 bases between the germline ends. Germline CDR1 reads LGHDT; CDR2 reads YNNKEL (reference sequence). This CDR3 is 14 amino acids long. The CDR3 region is CASSQVVRGETQYF. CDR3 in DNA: TGTGCCAGCAGCCAAGTGGTCAGGGGAGAGACCCAGTACTTC.

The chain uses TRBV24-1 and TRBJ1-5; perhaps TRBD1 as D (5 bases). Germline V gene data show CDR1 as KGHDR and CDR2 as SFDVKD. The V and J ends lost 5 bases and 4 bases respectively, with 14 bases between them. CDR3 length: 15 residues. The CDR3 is CATSAARGSNQPQHF. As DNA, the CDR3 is TGTGCCACCAGTGCCGCCCGGGGGAGTAATCAGCCCCAGCATTTT.

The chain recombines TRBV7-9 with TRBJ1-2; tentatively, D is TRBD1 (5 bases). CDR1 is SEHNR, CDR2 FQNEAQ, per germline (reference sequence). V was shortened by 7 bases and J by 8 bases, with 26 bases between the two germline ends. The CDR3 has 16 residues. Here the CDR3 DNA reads TGTGCCAGCATCATAACGACAGAGGAGAGGTCGAGAGGCTACACCTTC. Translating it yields CASIITTEERSRGYTF.

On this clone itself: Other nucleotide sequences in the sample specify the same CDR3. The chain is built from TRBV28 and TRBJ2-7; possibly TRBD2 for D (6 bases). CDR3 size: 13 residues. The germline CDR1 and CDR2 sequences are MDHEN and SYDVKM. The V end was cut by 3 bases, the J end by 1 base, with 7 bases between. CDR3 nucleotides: TGTGCCAGCAGTTTGGGGGGATCCTACGAGCAGTACTTC. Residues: CASSLGGSYEQYF. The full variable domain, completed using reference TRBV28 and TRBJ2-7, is DVKVTQSSRYLVKRTGEKVFLECVQDMDHENMFWYRQDPGLGLRLIYFSYDVKMKEKGDIPEGYSVSREKKERFSLILESASTNQTSMYLCASSLGGSYEQYFGPGTRLTVT.

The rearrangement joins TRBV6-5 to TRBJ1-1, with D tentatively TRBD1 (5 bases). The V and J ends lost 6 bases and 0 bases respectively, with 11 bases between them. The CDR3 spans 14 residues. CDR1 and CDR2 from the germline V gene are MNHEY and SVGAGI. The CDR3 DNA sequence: TGTGCCAGCAGCTTAGGGGTCCTGAACACTGAAGCTTTCTTT. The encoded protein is CASSLGVLNTEAFF.

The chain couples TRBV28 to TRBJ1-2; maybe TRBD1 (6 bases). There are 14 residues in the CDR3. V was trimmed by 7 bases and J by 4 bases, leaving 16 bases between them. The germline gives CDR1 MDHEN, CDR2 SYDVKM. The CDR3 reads CASKTGSSGYGYTF. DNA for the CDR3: TGTGCCAGCAAAACAGGGAGTTCGGGCTATGGCTACACCTTC.

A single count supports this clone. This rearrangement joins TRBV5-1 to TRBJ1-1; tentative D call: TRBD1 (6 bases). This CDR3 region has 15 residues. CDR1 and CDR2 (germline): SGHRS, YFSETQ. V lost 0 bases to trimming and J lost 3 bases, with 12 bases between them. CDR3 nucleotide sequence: TGCGCCAGCAGCTTGGGGGCAGGGGAAGACACTGAAGCTTTCTTT. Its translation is CASSLGAGEDTEAFF.

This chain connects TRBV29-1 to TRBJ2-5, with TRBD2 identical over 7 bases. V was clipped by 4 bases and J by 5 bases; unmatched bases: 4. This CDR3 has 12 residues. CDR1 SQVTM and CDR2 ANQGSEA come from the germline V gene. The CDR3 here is CSVGGRGETQYF. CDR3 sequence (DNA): TGCAGCGTTGGCGGGAGAGGGGAGACCCAGTACTTC.

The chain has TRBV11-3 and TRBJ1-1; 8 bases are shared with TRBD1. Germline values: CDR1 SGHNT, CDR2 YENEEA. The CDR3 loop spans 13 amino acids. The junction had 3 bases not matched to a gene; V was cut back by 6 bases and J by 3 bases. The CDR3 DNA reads TGTGCCAGCAGAGTGGACAGGGACACTGAAGCTTTCTTT. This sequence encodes CASRVDRDTEAFF.

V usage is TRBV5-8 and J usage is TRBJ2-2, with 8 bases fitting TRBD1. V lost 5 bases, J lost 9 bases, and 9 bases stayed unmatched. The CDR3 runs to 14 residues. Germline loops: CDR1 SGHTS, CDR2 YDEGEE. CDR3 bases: TGTGCCAGCAGGGGCAGGGGGCAGTCGAGGGAGCTGTTTTTT. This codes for CASRGRGQSRELFF.

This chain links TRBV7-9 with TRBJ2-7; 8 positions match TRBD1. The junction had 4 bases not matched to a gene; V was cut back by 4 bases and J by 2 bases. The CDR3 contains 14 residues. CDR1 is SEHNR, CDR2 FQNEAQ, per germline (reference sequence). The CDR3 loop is CASSWDRTPYEQYF. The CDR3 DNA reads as TGTGCCAGCAGCTGGGACAGGACCCCCTACGAGCAGTACTTC.

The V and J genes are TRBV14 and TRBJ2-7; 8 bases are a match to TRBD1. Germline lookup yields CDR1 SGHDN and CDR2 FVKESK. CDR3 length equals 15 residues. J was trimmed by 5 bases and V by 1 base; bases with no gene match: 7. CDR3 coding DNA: TGTGCCAGCAGCCAAGGCCAGGGGGCGCGGAACGAGCAGTACTTC. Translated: CASSQGQGARNEQYF.

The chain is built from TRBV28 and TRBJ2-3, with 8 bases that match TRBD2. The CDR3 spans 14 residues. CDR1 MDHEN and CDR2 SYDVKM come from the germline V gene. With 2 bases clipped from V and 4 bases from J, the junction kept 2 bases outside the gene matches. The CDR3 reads CASSLVREADTQYF. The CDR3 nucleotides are TGTGCCAGCAGTTTAGTGCGGGAGGCAGATACGCAGTATTTT. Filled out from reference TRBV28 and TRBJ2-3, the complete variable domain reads DVKVTQSSRYLVKRTGEKVFLECVQDMDHENMFWYRQDPGLGLRLIYFSYDVKMKEKGDIPEGYSVSREKKERFSLILESASTNQTSMYLCASSLVREADTQYFGPGTRLTVL.

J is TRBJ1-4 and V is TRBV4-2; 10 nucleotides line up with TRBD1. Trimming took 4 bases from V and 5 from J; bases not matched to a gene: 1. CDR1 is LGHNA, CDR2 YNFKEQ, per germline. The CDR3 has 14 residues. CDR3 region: CASSLGQGNEKLFF. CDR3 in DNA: TGTGCCAGCAGCCTGGGACAGGGGAATGAAAAACTGTTTTTT.

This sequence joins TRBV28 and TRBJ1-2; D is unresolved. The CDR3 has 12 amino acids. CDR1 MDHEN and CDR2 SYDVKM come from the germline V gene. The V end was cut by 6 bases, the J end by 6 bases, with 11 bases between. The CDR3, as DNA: TGTGCCAGCAGCCGACGGGTAGATGGCTACACCTTC. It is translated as CASSRRVDGYTF.

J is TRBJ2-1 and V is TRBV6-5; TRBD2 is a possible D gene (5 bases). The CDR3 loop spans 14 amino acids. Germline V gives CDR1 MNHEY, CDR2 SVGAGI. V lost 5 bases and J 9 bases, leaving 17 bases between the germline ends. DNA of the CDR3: TGTGCCAGCAGTCCGGGAATTTGGGCCAGTGAGCAGTTCTTC. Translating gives CASSPGIWASEQFF.

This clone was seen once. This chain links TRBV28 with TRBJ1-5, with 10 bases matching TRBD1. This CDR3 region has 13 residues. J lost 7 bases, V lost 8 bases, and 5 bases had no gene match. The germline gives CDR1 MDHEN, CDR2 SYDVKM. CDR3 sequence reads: CASGQGVIQPQHF. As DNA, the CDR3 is TGTGCCAGCGGACAGGGGGTCATACAGCCCCAGCATTTT. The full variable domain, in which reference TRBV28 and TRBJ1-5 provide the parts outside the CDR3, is DVKVTQSSRYLVKRTGEKVFLECVQDMDHENMFWYRQDPGLGLRLIYFSYDVKMKEKGDIPEGYSVSREKKERFSLILESASTNQTSMYLCASGQGVIQPQHFGDGTRLSIL.

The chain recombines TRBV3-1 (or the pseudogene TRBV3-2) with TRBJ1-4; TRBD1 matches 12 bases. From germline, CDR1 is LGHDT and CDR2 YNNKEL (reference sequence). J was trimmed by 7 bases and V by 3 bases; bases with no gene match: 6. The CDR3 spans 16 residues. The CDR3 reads CASSHSGTGGGEKLFF. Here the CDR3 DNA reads TGTGCCAGCAGCCATTCCGGGACAGGGGGCGGTGAAAAACTGTTTTTT.

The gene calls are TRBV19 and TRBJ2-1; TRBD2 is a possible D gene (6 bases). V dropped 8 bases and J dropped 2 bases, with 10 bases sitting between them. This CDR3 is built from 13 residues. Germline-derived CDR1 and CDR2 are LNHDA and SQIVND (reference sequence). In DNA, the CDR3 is TGTGCCAGTTCCGCGGGAACCTACAATGAGCAGTTCTTC. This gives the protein CASSAGTYNEQFF.

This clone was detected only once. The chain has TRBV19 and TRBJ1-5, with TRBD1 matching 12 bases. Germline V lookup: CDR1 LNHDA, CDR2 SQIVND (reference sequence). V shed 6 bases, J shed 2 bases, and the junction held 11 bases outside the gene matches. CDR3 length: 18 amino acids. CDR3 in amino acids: CASSPVGTGGRGNQPQHF. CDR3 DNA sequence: TGTGCCAGTAGCCCAGTTGGGACAGGGGGCAGGGGCAATCAGCCCCAGCATTTT. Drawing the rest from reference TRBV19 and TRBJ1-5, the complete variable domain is DGGITQSPKYLFRKEGQNVTLSCEQNLNHDAMYWYRQDPGQGLRLIYYSQIVNDFQKGDIAEGYSVSREKKESFPLTVTSAQKNPTAFYLCASSPVGTGGRGNQPQHFGDGTRLSIL.

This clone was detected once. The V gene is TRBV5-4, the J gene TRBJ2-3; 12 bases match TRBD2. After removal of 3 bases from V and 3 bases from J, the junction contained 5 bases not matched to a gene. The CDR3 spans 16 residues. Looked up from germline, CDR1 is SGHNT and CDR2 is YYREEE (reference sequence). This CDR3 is CASSWKGTSGTDTQYF. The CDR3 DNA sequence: TGTGCCAGCAGCTGGAAAGGGACTAGCGGGACAGATACGCAGTATTTT.

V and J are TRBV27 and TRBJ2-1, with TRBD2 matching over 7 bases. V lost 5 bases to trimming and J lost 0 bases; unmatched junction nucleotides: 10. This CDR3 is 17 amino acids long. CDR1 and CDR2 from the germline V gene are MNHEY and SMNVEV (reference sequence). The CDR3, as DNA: TGTGCCAGCAGTCCCCTCCCCGTAGCGGGCTCCTACAATGAGCAGTTCTTC. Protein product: CASSPLPVAGSYNEQFF.